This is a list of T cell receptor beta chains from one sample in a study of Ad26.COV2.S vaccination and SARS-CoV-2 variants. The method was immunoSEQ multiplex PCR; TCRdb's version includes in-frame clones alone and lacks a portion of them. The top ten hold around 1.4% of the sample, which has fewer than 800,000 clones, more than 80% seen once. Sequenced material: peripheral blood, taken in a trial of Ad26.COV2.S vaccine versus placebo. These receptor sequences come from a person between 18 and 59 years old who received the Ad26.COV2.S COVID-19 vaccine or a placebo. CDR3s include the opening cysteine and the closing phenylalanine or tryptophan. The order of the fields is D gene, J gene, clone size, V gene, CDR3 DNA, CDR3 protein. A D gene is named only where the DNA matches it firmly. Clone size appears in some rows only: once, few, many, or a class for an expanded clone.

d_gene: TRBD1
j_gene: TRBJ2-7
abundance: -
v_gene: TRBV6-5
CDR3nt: TGTGCCAGCAGTTACGGGACAGGGTACTCCTACGAGCAGTACTTC
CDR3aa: CASSYGTGYSYEQYF

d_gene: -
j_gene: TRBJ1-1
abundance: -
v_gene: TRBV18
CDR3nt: TGTGCCAGCTCACCACCGGGAGCAGAAGCTTTCTTT
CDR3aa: CASSPPGAEAFF

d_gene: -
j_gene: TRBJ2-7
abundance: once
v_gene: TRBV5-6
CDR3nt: TGTGCCAGCAGCCTATGGAATCATAGATACGAGCAGTACTTC
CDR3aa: CASSLWNHRYEQYF

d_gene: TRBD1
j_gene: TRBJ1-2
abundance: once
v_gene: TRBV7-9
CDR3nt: TGTGCCAGCAGCTTAGAGACAGGGCTAAAGGGCTACACCTTC
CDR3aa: CASSLETGLKGYTF

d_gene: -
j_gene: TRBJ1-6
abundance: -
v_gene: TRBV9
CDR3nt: TGTGCCAGCAGCGTAGATGGGGGCCAGAGGAATTCACCCCTCCACTTT
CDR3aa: CASSVDGGQRNSPLHF

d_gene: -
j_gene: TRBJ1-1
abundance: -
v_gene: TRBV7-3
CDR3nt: TGTGCCAGCAGCTCAACCAGGGCTGACACTGAAGCTTTCTTT
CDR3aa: CASSSTRADTEAFF

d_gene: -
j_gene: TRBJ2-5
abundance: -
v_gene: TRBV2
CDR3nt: TGTGCCAGCAGGGATCCCCTTAGCGTGACAAAGGGGACCCAGTACTTC
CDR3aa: CASRDPLSVTKGTQYF

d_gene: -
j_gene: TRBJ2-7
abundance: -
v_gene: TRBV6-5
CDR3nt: TGTGCCAGCAGGGGCCGTTTCGAGCAGTACTTC
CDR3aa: CASRGRFEQYF

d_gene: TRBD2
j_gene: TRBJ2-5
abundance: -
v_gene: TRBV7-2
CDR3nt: TGTGCCAGCAGCTCTCGTGGGCTAGCGGGAGCGATGACCCAGTACTTC
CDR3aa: CASSSRGLAGAMTQYF

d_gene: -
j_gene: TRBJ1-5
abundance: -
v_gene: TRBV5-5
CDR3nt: TGTGCCAGCAGCTTAACGGGGGCCAATCAGCCCCAGCATTTT
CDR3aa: CASSLTGANQPQHF

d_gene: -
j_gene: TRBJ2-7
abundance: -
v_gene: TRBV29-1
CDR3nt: TGCAGCGTTGTTGACAGCTGGAGGACCTACGAGCAGTACTTC
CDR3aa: CSVVDSWRTYEQYF

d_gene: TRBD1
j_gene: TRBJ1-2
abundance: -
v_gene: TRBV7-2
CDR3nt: TGTGCCAGCAGCAAGGACAGGGGCAACTATGGCTACACCTTC
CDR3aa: CASSKDRGNYGYTF

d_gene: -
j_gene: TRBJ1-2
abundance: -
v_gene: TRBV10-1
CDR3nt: TGCGCCAGCAGTGAGGACACGGCCTATGGCTACACCTTC
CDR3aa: CASSEDTAYGYTF

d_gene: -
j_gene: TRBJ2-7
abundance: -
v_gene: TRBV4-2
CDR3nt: TGTGCCAGCGGGGACGACTACGAGCAGTACTTC
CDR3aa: CASGDDYEQYF

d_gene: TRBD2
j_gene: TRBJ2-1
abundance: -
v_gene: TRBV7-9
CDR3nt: TGTGCCAGCAGCTTGTGGGGTAGCGGGATGGGCAATGAGCAGTTCTTC
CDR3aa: CASSLWGSGMGNEQFF

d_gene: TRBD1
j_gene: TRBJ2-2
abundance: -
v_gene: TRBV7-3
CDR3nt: TGTGCCAGCACCCAGGACAGGGGTGGCACCGGGGAGCTGTTTTTT
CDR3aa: CASTQDRGGTGELFF

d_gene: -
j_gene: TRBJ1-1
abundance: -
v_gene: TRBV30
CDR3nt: TGTGCCACAACGTACGGGGTCACTGAAGCTTTCTTT
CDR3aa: CATTYGVTEAFF

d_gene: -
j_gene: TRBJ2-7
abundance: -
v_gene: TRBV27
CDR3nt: TGTGCCAGCAGTTTCGGGGCCCTGGGCTCCTACGAGCAGTACTTC
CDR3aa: CASSFGALGSYEQYF

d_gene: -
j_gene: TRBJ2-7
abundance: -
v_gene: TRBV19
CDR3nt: TGTGCCAGTAGTCCGGGCCAATCCTACGAGCAGTACTTC
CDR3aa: CASSPGQSYEQYF

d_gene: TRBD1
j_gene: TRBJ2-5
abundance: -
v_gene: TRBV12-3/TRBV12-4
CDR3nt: TGTGCCAGCAGTCTGAACAGGGGGGAGACCCAGTACTTC
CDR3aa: CASSLNRGETQYF

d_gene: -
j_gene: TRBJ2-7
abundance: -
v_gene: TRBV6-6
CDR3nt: TGTGCCAGCAGTTACGTTGCGGAATCCTACGAGCAGTACTTC
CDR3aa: CASSYVAESYEQYF

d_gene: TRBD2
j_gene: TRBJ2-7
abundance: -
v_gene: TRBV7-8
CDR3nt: TGTGCCAGCAGCTTAGGACATCCAACCTCCGGACTAGCGGGTACCTACGAGCAGTACTTC
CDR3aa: CASSLGHPTSGLAGTYEQYF

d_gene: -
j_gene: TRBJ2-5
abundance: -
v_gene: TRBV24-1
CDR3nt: TGTGCCACCAGTGAGTCAGCTGGGGAGACCCAGTACTTC
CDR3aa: CATSESAGETQYF

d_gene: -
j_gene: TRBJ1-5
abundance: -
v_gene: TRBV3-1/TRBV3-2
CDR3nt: TGTGCCAGCAGCCAAGAGATGGGAAATCAGCCCCAGCATTTT
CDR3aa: CASSQEMGNQPQHF

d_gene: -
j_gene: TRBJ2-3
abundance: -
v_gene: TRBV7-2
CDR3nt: TGTGCCAGCAGCCCAGACCGGGCCACAGATACGCAGTATTTT
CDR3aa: CASSPDRATDTQYF

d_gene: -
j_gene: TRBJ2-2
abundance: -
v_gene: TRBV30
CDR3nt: TGTGCCTGGAGTGCCGTCAGGTACACCGGGGAGCTGTTTTTT
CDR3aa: CAWSAVRYTGELFF

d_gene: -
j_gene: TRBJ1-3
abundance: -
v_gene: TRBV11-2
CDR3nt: TGTGCGTCGGGGCCCTCTGGAAACACCATATATTTT
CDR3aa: CASGPSGNTIYF

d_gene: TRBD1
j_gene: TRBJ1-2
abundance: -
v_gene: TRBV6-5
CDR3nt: TGTGCCAGCAGTTACTTACGGACAGGGGGCGGGTATGGCTACACCTTC
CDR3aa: CASSYLRTGGGYGYTF

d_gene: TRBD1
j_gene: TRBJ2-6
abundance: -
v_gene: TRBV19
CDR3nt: TGTGCCAGTACCGCGGAGGGGACAGGAGTCTCTGGGGCCAACGTCCTGACTTTC
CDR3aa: CASTAEGTGVSGANVLTF